This paragraph covers one T cell receptor beta chain sequence. Its antigen specificity is not known. There are no base qualities to consult, and no much larger clone falls within one base. These data originate in a study of CD8+ T cells in alopecia areata (dated by TCRdb to 2016 to 2019). A note on the overall study: The study used high-throughput TCRbeta sequencing to examine T cell clonal expansion in alopecia areata, in both the C3H/HeJ mouse model and human patients. On the human side, TCRbeta sequencing was run on scalp tissue and on sorted CD4+ and CD8+ peripheral blood T cells from healthy controls and from alopecia areata patients with either patchy or totalis/universalis disease. Scalp clonality was compared among normal scalp (n=4), patchy alopecia areata scalp (n=8), and alopecia totalis/universalis scalp (n=8). The RNA source kit depended on sample type: the PAXgene miRNA kit for fixed scalp, the miRNeasy kit for PBMCs, and the RNeasy kit for mouse skin. Amplification of TCRbeta CDR3 regions was done by immunoSEQ multiplex PCR using 35 Vbeta forward primers and 13 Jbeta reverse primers. On the study overall, not on this receptor specifically: Shared TCR sequences between patients were less evident than in mice, which may be partly attributable to HLA diversity in the patient population. Compared with normal scalp, lesional scalp, particularly in alopecia totalis/universalis, had higher clonality and more expanded CD8+ clones, which suggests antigenic drive. Unlike mouse skin, which is dominated by gammadelta T cells, normal human skin has resident alphabeta T cells that are also sequenced, and this complicates analysis of the scalp TCR repertoire.

Library creation used the immunoSEQ multiplex PCR assay. RNA was extracted from all samples and reverse transcribed into cDNA, which served as template for TCR sequencing. First-strand cDNA was synthesized with SuperScript III using a 2:1 mix of oligo-dT and random hexamers. A synthetic immune receptor repertoire was used to measure amplification bias, and any remaining bias was corrected computationally. From the authors' description of their analysis: After raw reads were preprocessed to remove errors, the CDR3 was defined following IMGT conventions as running from the conserved cysteine to phenylalanine. Clonality was computed by normalizing Shannon entropy by log2 of the number of productive unique TCRs and subtracting the result from 1. Whether each scalp clone was CD4 or CD8 was inferred by checking scalp TCRbeta sequences against the CD4 and CD8 repertoires from sorted blood. TCRdb stores this immuneACCESS table with in-frame sequences only. Part of the clones is absent; in the studies checked, under half of the shortfall reflects unresolved V genes, and no reason is known for the rest. V and J calls and clone size are as listed in that table; D and trimming were resolved from the DNA. The sample table holds 90,000 to 130,000 clones, of which approximately 59% were seen once. The ten largest clones capture around 20% of the sample.

PBMCs were separated by density centrifugation and stained for CD3, CD4 and CD8, after which CD4+ and CD8+ T cells were sorted on a FACSAria. Scalp biopsies and blood samples were provided by unaffected controls. From the cysteine through the phenylalanine, the CDR3 covers 16 amino acids. Only CDR3 DNA remains: 48 bases, in frame from the first base. CDR1 and CDR2, looked up from the germline V gene, are SGHDN and FVKESK. V is pared back by 4 bases and J by 4 bases, with 19 bases lying between the germline termini. The chain is encoded by TRBV14 joined to TRBJ1-2, with TRBD1 as a weak D call on 5 bases. The sequencing input was CD8+ T cells sorted from blood. The TCR sequence derives from a human donor in good health. The DNA is TGTGCCAGCAGCCTCTCGGCTTGGGGGACCCTCTATGGCTACACCTTC. Its protein product is CASSLSAWGTLYGYTF.